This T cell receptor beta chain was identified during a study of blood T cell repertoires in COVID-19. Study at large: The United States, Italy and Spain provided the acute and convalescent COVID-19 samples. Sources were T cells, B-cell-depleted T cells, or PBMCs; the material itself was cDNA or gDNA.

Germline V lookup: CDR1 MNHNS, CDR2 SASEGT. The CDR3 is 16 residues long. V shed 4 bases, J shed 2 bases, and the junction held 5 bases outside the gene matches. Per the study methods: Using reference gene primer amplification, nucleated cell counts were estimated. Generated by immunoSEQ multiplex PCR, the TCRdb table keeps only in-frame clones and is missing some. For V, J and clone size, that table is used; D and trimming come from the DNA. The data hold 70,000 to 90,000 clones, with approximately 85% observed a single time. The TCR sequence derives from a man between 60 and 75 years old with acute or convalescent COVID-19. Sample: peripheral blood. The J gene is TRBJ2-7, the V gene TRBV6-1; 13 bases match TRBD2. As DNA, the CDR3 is TGTGCCAGCAGTGCACCGGGGACTAGCGGGACCTACGAGCAGTACTTC. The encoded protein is CASSAPGTSGTYEQYF.